This TCR beta chain was captured in a study of glioma-infiltrating T cells after dendritic cell vaccination. Study overall: At biweekly intervals, patients got three intradermal dendritic cell vaccine injections.

This clone was observed a single time. Sample time point: after dendritic cell vaccination, including at tumor progression/relapse. Fresh-frozen tumor tissue and more than two years of survival data were available for all. Isocitrate dehydrogenase mutation was absent in all glioblastoma patients. The data were produced by immunoSEQ multiplex PCR, yet TCRdb's version contains in-frame clones alone and is incomplete. The sample shows 90,000 to 95,000 clones, 75% to 90% of them seen only once. Deletions cut 0 bases from V and 5 bases from J, with 8 bases between. CDR3 length: 13 residues. Germline V gene data show CDR1 as GTSNPN and CDR2 as SVGIG (reference sequence).

This material consisted of blood, taken after dendritic cell vaccination. The chain uses TRBV30 and TRBJ1-5, with D perhaps matching TRBD1 (5 bases). This receptor was identified in a human donor with glioblastoma. The CDR3 region is CAWSVGGDQPQHF. The CDR3 DNA reads TGTGCCTGGAGTGTAGGAGGGGATCAGCCCCAGCATTTT.